The 20 T cell receptor beta chains below come from one sample, sequenced in a study of blood T cell repertoires in COVID-19. Measured with immunoSEQ multiplex PCR; TCRdb has only the in-frame clones, and not every one. This table has about 45,000 clones, about 83% appearing once. Material for sequencing was peripheral blood. These receptors all come from a man older than 75 in a cohort sampled during active COVID-19.

The J gene is TRBJ2-1, the V gene TRBV7-2; TRBD2 matches at 8 bases. After removal of 5 bases from V and 1 base from J, the junction contained 10 bases not matched to a gene. CDR1 SGHTA and CDR2 FQGNSA come from the germline V gene. The CDR3 contains 17 residues. CDR3 bases: TGTGCCAGCAGCCCCGGAGGCGGGAGGAGATCCTACAATGAGCAGTTCTTC. Translated, it gives CASSPGGGRRSYNEQFF.

The V call is TRBV9, the J call TRBJ2-7, with 11 bases identical to TRBD2. Germline V gene sequence: CDR1 SGDLS, CDR2 YYNGEE. CDR3 length equals 16 residues. V lost 4 bases to trimming and J lost 7 bases; unmatched junction nucleotides: 13. The CDR3 here is CASSPSGTSGLGEQYF. CDR3 nucleotides: TGTGCCAGCAGCCCAAGTGGGACTAGCGGTCTTGGGGAGCAGTACTTC.

The gene calls are TRBV6-6 and TRBJ1-5, with 9 bases aligning to TRBD1. Losses at the gene ends were 5 bases for V and 6 bases for J; bases not matched to a gene: 11. Germline loops: CDR1 MNHNY, CDR2 SVGAGI (reference sequence). This CDR3 contains 16 residues. The CDR3 loop reads CASSTLDRGRGQPQHF. The CDR3 DNA sequence: TGTGCCAGCAGTACTTTGGACAGGGGCAGGGGTCAGCCCCAGCATTTT.

V gene TRBV7-2 combines with J gene TRBJ2-7; tentatively, D is TRBD2 (6 bases). V lost 0 bases to trimming and J lost 3 bases, with 6 bases between them. The V gene's germline CDR1 is SGHTA and CDR2 FQGNSA. The CDR3 covers 13 residues. Written as DNA, the CDR3 is TGTGCCAGCAGCTTAGCGCGGGACTACGAGCAGTACTTC. Translating it yields CASSLARDYEQYF.

This clone was detected once. V is TRBV19 and J is TRBJ1-6, with 7 positions matching TRBD1. The CDR3 is made up of 14 amino acids. Losses at the gene ends were 5 bases for V and 5 bases for J; bases not matched to a gene: 3. The germline CDR1 and CDR2 sequences are LNHDA and SQIVND (reference sequence). CDR3 in DNA: TGTGCCAGTAGTTGGGGACAGAATAATTCACCCCTCCACTTT. Amino acid sequence: CASSWGQNNSPLHF.

The V and J genes are TRBV20-1 and TRBJ2-2; TRBD2 matches at 10 bases. Germline V lookup: CDR1 DFQATT, CDR2 SNEGSKA (reference sequence). Trimming cost V 3 bases and J 1 base; bases outside gene matches: 2. CDR3 length: 15 amino acids. This CDR3 reads CSASRLAGNTGELFF. For the CDR3, the DNA is TGCAGTGCTAGTAGACTAGCGGGGAACACCGGGGAGCTGTTTTTT.

The V call is TRBV5-4, the J call TRBJ2-1, with a possible D match to TRBD1 (6 bases). The length of the CDR3 is 15 residues. Germline V gives CDR1 SGHNT, CDR2 YYREEE (reference sequence). The ends were cut back, 0 bases at V and 3 bases at J, with 10 bases in the middle. The CDR3 DNA reads TGTGCCAGCAGCTTGGAGGGGGTCGACTACAATGAGCAGTTCTTC. Protein sequence: CASSLEGVDYNEQFF. The full variable domain, rest sourced from reference TRBV5-4 and TRBJ2-1, is ETGVTQSPTHLIKTRGQQVTLRCSSQSGHNTVSWYQQALGQGPQFIFQYYREEENGRGNFPPRFSGLQFPNYSSELNVNALELDDSALYLCASSLEGVDYNEQFFGPGTRLTVL.

The chain has TRBV7-2 and TRBJ1-5; the D is unclear. Germline V lookup: CDR1 SGHTA, CDR2 FQGNSA. The CDR3 is 17 residues long. Deletions cut 0 bases from V and 6 bases from J, with 18 bases between. CDR3 residues: CASSLARTPMSSQPQHF. The CDR3 coding sequence is TGTGCCAGCAGCTTAGCCCGTACACCGATGTCAAGTCAGCCCCAGCATTTT.

This chain connects TRBV6-5 to TRBJ1-2; D ambiguous. The CDR3 has 16 residues. Trimming pared 3 bases from V and 1 base from J, leaving 15 bases between. Germline assignment: CDR1 MNHEY and CDR2 SVGAGI. CDR3: CASSYREITLNYGYTF. The DNA for the CDR3 is TGTGCCAGCAGTTATCGGGAGATTACCCTTAACTATGGCTACACCTTC.

CDR3 sequence reads: CASSVDTVGEQYF. CDR3 bases: TGTGCCAGCAGCGTAGATACAGTCGGCGAGCAGTACTTC. The chain carries TRBV9 and TRBJ2-7; no reliable D call. In germline, CDR1 is SGDLS, CDR2 YYNGEE. The CDR3 spans 13 residues. V lost 0 bases and J 6 bases, leaving 10 bases between the germline ends.

The rearrangement links TRBV3-1 (or the pseudogene TRBV3-2) to TRBJ2-7; a possible D gene is TRBD1 (6 bases). The CDR3 is 13 residues long. Germline assignment: CDR1 LGHDT and CDR2 YNNKEL (reference sequence). V was trimmed by 4 bases and J by 6 bases, leaving 13 bases between them. The CDR3 sequence is CASSPFGGGEQYF. The CDR3 DNA is TGTGCCAGCAGCCCCTTTGGGGGCGGCGAGCAGTACTTC.

This chain links TRBV19 with TRBJ1-2, with no clear D. This CDR3 contains 13 residues. V dropped 6 bases and J dropped 8 bases, with 16 bases sitting between them. CDR1 is LNHDA and CDR2 is SQIVND in the germline V gene (reference sequence). The CDR3 DNA follows: TGTGCCAGTAGACATCTGCATTCGGGAGGCTACACCTTC. Amino acids: CASRHLHSGGYTF. Filled out from reference TRBV19 and TRBJ1-2, the complete variable domain reads DGGITQSPKYLFRKEGQNVTLSCEQNLNHDAMYWYRQDPGQGLRLIYYSQIVNDFQKGDIAEGYSVSREKKESFPLTVTSAQKNPTAFYLCASRHLHSGGYTFGSGTRLTVV.

V usage is TRBV27 and J usage is TRBJ1-2; 7 nucleotides match TRBD1. J was trimmed by 7 bases and V by 5 bases; bases with no gene match: 7. Per germline, CDR1 MNHEY and CDR2 SMNVEV (reference sequence). The CDR3 covers 13 residues. The DNA for the CDR3 is TGTGCCAGCAGTAGAGGGCAGGGGGTTGGCTACACCTTC. It yields the protein CASSRGQGVGYTF.

The chain links TRBV7-8 to TRBJ2-7, with D perhaps TRBD1 (5 bases). Germline assignment: CDR1 SGHVS and CDR2 FQNEAQ. V lost 5 bases to trimming and J lost 6 bases, with 20 bases between them. This CDR3 spans 15 amino acids. The CDR3 loop reads CASSPRHGQGSEQYF. CDR3 coding DNA: TGTGCCAGCAGCCCTCGACACGGGCAGGGTTCCGAGCAGTACTTC.

The rearrangement uses TRBV7-2 and TRBJ2-3; D gene ambiguous. Between the trimmed V and J ends, which lost 9 bases and 0 bases, there was a span of 13 bases. The germline CDR1 and CDR2 sequences are SGHTA and FQGNSA. The CDR3 spans 14 residues. CDR3 loop: CASGLYSSTDTQYF. The DNA of the CDR3 is TGTGCCAGTGGTCTATATTCTAGCACAGATACGCAGTATTTT.

The chain is built from TRBV19 and TRBJ1-2; D remains ambiguous. The CDR3 spans 14 residues. The V end lost 3 bases, the J end lost 2 bases, and 10 bases lay between the germline ends. The germline gives CDR1 LNHDA, CDR2 SQIVND (reference sequence). The CDR3 nucleotides are TGTGCCAGTAGTATCCCGACGGGAAACTATGGCTACACCTTC. Encoded protein: CASSIPTGNYGYTF.

The chain employs TRBV18 and TRBJ1-1; D is unclear. This CDR3 is 13 amino acids long. In germline, CDR1 is KGHSH, CDR2 LQKENI. The V end lost 4 bases, the J end lost 1 base, and 7 bases lay between the germline ends. The CDR3: CASSLQENTEAFF. In DNA form, the CDR3 reads TGTGCCAGCTCACTGCAGGAGAACACTGAAGCTTTCTTT.

In its sample, this clone was seen once. The chain carries TRBV6-5 and TRBJ1-4, with D perhaps TRBD1 (6 bases). The V end was cut by 0 bases, the J end by 3 bases, with 11 bases between. The germline CDR1 and CDR2 sequences are MNHEY and SVGAGI. The CDR3 covers 16 residues. The CDR3 DNA follows: TGTGCCAGCAGTTACTCCCTGGCAGGGGCTAATGAAAAACTGTTTTTT. It is translated as CASSYSLAGANEKLFF.

The sample holds a few counts of this clone. V gene TRBV7-9 combines with J gene TRBJ1-6; D remains ambiguous. CDR3 length: 13 amino acids. CDR1 and CDR2 (germline): SEHNR, FQNEAQ (reference sequence). V dropped 1 base and J dropped 11 bases, with 9 bases sitting between them. The CDR3 nucleotides read TGTGCCAGCAGCTTAGAACAGACGACACCCCTCCACTTT. Amino acids: CASSLEQTTPLHF.

The gene calls are TRBV5-4 and TRBJ2-7; 8 positions agree with TRBD1. The germline gives CDR1 SGHNT, CDR2 YYREEE (reference sequence). V trimming: 1 base; J trimming: 4 bases; junction bases outside the gene matches: 4. CDR3 length equals 14 residues. The CDR3 DNA reads TGTGCCAGCAGCTTGTGGCAGGGGGCGTACGAGCAGTACTTC. Protein product: CASSLWQGAYEQYF.